Following are 23 T cell receptor beta chains from one sample sequenced in a study of blood T cells in healthy people across ages. A second PCR, run for about 7 to 12 cycles, used a sample-barcoded 5' primer plus a J-beta primer mix. TCRdb reanalysed the 5' RACE reads using MiXCR and keeps one entry per CDR3 protein. The sample consists of 1.6 million or so distinct CDR3 sequences, about 31% of them appearing once. Material for sequencing was blood. These receptors came from a woman younger than 45 in good health.

This clonotype has more than one count but fewer than ten. The CDR3 protein is CASSLDVRLHEQFF. The CDR3 DNA sequence: TGTGCCAGCAGCTTAGATGTCCGCCTCCATGAGCAGTTCTTC. The V gene is TRBV11-2, the J gene TRBJ2-1; D uncertain. V was trimmed by 0 bases and J by 8 bases, leaving 11 bases between them. Per germline, CDR1 SGHAT and CDR2 FQNNGV. This CDR3 is 14 amino acids long.

V usage is TRBV20-1 and J usage is TRBJ2-1; 9 bases line up with TRBD2. The CDR3 totals 15 residues. Germline V lookup: CDR1 DFQATT, CDR2 SNEGSKA (reference sequence). V was clipped by 1 base and J by 4 bases; unmatched bases: 5. The CDR3 DNA reads as TGCAGTGCTAGAGTCGGGACTAGCACGTACAATGAGCAGTTCTTC. It specifies CSARVGTSTYNEQFF.

This clonotype was counted only a few times. J is TRBJ2-1 and V is TRBV27; D may match TRBD1 or TRBD2 (6 bases each). This CDR3 contains 16 residues. In germline, CDR1 is MNHEY, CDR2 SMNVEV (reference sequence). The V end was cut by 7 bases, the J end by 0 bases, with 16 bases between. CDR3 loop: CASTPAGGLSYNEQFF. CDR3 nucleotides: TGTGCCAGCACTCCCGCTGGGGGGCTCTCCTACAATGAGCAGTTCTTC.

In this sample, this clonotype turned up a few times. This chain joins TRBV28 and TRBJ2-1, with D maybe TRBD1 (6 bases). This CDR3 is 13 amino acids long. Looked up from germline, CDR1 is MDHEN and CDR2 is SYDVKM. The germline V and J ends were trimmed by 4 bases and 10 bases, with 14 bases remaining between them. CDR3 amino acids: CASSWAIRGEQFF. CDR3 in DNA: TGTGCCAGCAGTTGGGCCATCAGGGGCGAGCAGTTCTTC.

The chain employs TRBV13 and TRBJ1-4; possibly TRBD1 for D (6 bases). The length of the CDR3 is 14 residues. V lost 5 bases and J lost 6, with 13 bases in between. Per the germline V gene, CDR1 is PRHDT and CDR2 is FYEKMQ (reference sequence). The CDR3 DNA is TGTGCCAGCAGCCCCTCACAGGGTGATGAAAAACTGTTTTTT. It is translated as CASSPSQGDEKLFF.

V and J are TRBV30 and TRBJ2-5; no firm D call. The CDR3 length is 18 residues. The V gene's germline CDR1 is GTSNPN and CDR2 SVGIG (reference sequence). V lost 4 bases and J lost 3, with 27 bases in between. The CDR3 DNA follows: TGTGCCTGGAAAGGATTTGCACGAAAGGACCTGGGCGAAGAGACCCAGTACTTC. Its translation is CAWKGFARKDLGEETQYF.

The chain combines TRBV30 with TRBJ1-1; D ambiguous. Germline V gives CDR1 GTSNPN, CDR2 SVGIG (reference sequence). This CDR3 spans 13 amino acids. Trimming removed 5 bases at V and 1 base at J, with 11 bases between. The CDR3 reads CAWDGVGNTEAFF. CDR3 bases: TGTGCCTGGGATGGGGTTGGGAACACTGAAGCTTTCTTT.

This clonotype has just a few counts. The V gene is TRBV20-1, the J gene TRBJ1-1; D gene unclear. Trimming left V 6 bases short and J 5 bases short, with 13 bases between. This CDR3 is 12 amino acids long. Germline V gives CDR1 DFQATT, CDR2 SNEGSKA (reference sequence). CDR3 in amino acids: CSAPGRLTEAFF. DNA for the CDR3: TGCAGTGCACCCGGGCGTTTAACTGAAGCTTTCTTT.

The gene calls are TRBV12-3 or TRBV12-4 and TRBJ2-5; 13 bases fit TRBD2. The CDR3 has 15 residues. With V trimmed by 7 bases and J by 5 bases, 7 bases remained unmatched. The CDR3 is CASTQGTSGAETQYF. The CDR3 DNA reads TGTGCCAGCACCCAGGGGACTAGCGGGGCGGAGACCCAGTACTTC.

The table lists this clonotype with a few counts. This chain joins TRBV15 and TRBJ2-2; no clear D gene. Germline lookup yields CDR1 LNHNV and CDR2 YYDKDF (reference sequence). V lost 1 base, J lost 0 bases, and 6 bases lay in between. The length of the CDR3 is 15 residues. CDR3 bases: TGTGCCACCAGCAGAGTCCACGCGAACACCGGGGAGCTGTTTTTT. Residues: CATSRVHANTGELFF.

Note on this clonotype: A single base separates this from a much larger clone, so it may be a read error. The J gene is TRBJ2-5, the V gene TRBV29-1; TRBD1 might be the D (5 bases). Looked up from germline, CDR1 is SQVTM and CDR2 is ANQGSEA. This CDR3 contains 11 residues. The DNA for the CDR3 is TGCAGCGTTGACAGGGTAGAGACCCTGTACTTC. It yields the protein CSVDRVETLYF.

This clonotype was observed a few times. V is TRBV7-3 and J is TRBJ2-3, with 7 bases fitting TRBD2. Germline V gene sequence: CDR1 SGHTA, CDR2 FQGTGA. The CDR3 extends over 15 amino acids. The V and J ends lost 7 bases and 1 base, in that order; junction bases with no gene match: 8. CDR3 in amino acids: CASTKGGGGTDTQYF. The CDR3 DNA sequence: TGTGCCAGCACCAAGGGTGGGGGGGGCACAGATACGCAGTATTTT.

There are a few counts of this clonotype. The V and J genes are TRBV28 and TRBJ2-7, with 10 nucleotides matching TRBD1. The CDR3 has 14 amino acids. Per the germline V gene, CDR1 is MDHEN and CDR2 is SYDVKM. The J segment lost 6 bases and the V segment lost 3 bases, leaving 5 bases of the junction unmatched. CDR3 sequence (DNA): TGTGCCAGCAGTTTTCCCGGGACAGGGGTCGAGCAGTACTTC. Its translation is CASSFPGTGVEQYF.

Turning to this clonotype: An end of the junction differs from the germline gene, which may be a read error. The chain couples TRBV5-1 to TRBJ2-3, with D unresolved. The CDR3 has 15 residues. Germline CDR1 is SGHRS and CDR2 is YFSETQ. The chain's CDR3 is CASGLVGEGTDTQYF. Here the CDR3 DNA reads TGCGCCAGCGGCTTGGTAGGAGAAGGCACAGATACGCAGTATTTT.

The chain uses TRBV11-2 and TRBJ2-1, with a weak D call TRBD2 (5 bases). Germline CDR1 SGHAT, CDR2 FQNNGV. With 4 bases removed from V and 10 bases from J, the gap between germline ends came to 11 bases. The CDR3 extends over 12 amino acids. CDR3 sequence reads: CASSYLAVEQFF. The CDR3 region has the DNA TGTGCCAGCAGCTATCTAGCTGTAGAGCAGTTCTTC.

This clonotype was observed a handful of times. CDR3 DNA: TGTGCCAGCAGCTTGGGACTAGCGGTTATTATGGTCGAGACGCAGTATTTT. Its translation is CASSLGLAVIMVETQYF. The genes are TRBV7-9 and TRBJ2-3; TRBD2 matches at 11 bases. The V gene's germline CDR1 is SEHNR and CDR2 FQNEAQ (reference sequence). The CDR3 extends over 17 amino acids. V shed 3 bases and J 9 bases; nucleotides not matched to a gene: 14.

This clonotype was seen only a few times. This chain joins TRBV4-1 and TRBJ1-4, with D perhaps matching TRBD1 (5 bases). V lost 4 bases and J 8 bases, leaving 17 bases between the germline ends. This CDR3 contains 15 residues. Germline CDR1 is MGHRA and CDR2 is YSYEKL. The CDR3: CASSLELQDGEKLFF. DNA for the CDR3: TGCGCCAGCAGCCTAGAATTACAGGACGGGGAAAAACTGTTTTTT.

This clonotype was counted between two and nine times. The chain combines TRBV7-9 with TRBJ2-7; D is perhaps TRBD1 or TRBD2 (5 bases each). The CDR3 is made up of 14 amino acids. V lost 4 bases to trimming and J lost 7 bases, with 17 bases between them. Per germline, CDR1 SEHNR and CDR2 FQNEAQ (reference sequence). The CDR3 DNA is TGTGCCAGCAGCTCCCGGGACGAGGCCTGGGAGCAGTACTTC. Amino acid sequence: CASSSRDEAWEQYF.

The J gene is TRBJ2-1, the V gene TRBV3-1, with D perhaps TRBD2 (6 bases). V lost 4 bases, J lost 5 bases, and 9 bases lay in between. Germline-derived CDR1 and CDR2 are LGHDT and YNNKEL (reference sequence). CDR3 size: 13 residues. CDR3 nucleotide sequence: TGTGCCAGCAGCCCGCGGGGTCACAATGAGCAGTTCTTC. Translating it yields CASSPRGHNEQFF.

Note on this clonotype: This may arise from a read error, as a much more abundant clone is one base away. The chain couples TRBV10-3 to TRBJ2-7; no reliable D call. Germline values: CDR1 ENHRY, CDR2 SYGVKD. The V gene lost 3 bases and the J gene lost 5 bases, with 5 bases spanning the gap. The CDR3 spans 11 residues. CDR3 coding DNA: TGTGCCATCAGTGAAGGGCACGAGCAGTACTTC. Encoded protein: CAISEGHEQYF.

In its sample, this clonotype was seen a few times. The chain recombines TRBV9 with TRBJ2-7, with 7 bases lining up with TRBD2. The CDR3 has 15 amino acids. The germline V gene has CDR1 SGDLS and CDR2 YYNGEE. The trim removed 0 bases at V and 3 bases at J, leaving 6 bases unmatched. The DNA of the CDR3 is TGTGCCAGCAGCGTAGAGAGCGGGGCGAGCTACGAGCAGTACTTC. It codes for CASSVESGASYEQYF.

As for this clonotype: A much larger clone lies a single base off, so this may be a read error. The chain uses TRBV2 and TRBJ1-2, with 7 positions matching TRBD1. CDR3 length equals 13 residues. V lost 6 bases and J lost 2; bases outside the gene matches: 3. Germline-derived CDR1 and CDR2 are SNHLY and FYNNEI. CDR3 sequence reads: CASRGTENYGYTF. In DNA, the CDR3 is TGTGCCAGCAGGGGGACAGAGAACTATGGCTACACCTTC.

The J gene is TRBJ2-1, the V gene TRBV6-1; 12 bases agree with TRBD2. This CDR3 spans 16 amino acids. From germline, CDR1 is MNHNS and CDR2 SASEGT. The V gene end was trimmed by 5 bases and the J gene end by 9 bases; junction bases not matched to a gene: 11. Written as DNA, the CDR3 is TGTGCCAGCAGTCTCACCAGGGCGGGACTAGCGGGTGAGCAGTTCTTC. This gives the protein CASSLTRAGLAGEQFF.